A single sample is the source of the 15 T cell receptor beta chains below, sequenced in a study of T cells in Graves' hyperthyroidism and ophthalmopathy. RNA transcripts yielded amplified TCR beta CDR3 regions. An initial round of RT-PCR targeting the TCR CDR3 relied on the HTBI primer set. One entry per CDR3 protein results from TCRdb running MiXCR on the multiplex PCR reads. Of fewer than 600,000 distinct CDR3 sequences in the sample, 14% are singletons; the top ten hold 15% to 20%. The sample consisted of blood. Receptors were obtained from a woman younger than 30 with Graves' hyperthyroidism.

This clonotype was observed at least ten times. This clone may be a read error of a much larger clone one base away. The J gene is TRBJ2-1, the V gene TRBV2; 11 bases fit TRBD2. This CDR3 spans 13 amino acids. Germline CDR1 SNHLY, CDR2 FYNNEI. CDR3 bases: TGTGTCAGCAGGCTAGCGGGAGGTAACGAGCAGTTCTTC. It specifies CVSRLAGGNEQFF.

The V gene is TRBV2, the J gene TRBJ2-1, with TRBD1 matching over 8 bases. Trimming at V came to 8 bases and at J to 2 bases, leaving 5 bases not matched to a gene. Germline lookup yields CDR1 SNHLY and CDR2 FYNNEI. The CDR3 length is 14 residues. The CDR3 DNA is TGTGCCAGCGCCCACAGGGGGACCTACAATGAGCAGTTCTTC. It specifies CASAHRGTYNEQFF.

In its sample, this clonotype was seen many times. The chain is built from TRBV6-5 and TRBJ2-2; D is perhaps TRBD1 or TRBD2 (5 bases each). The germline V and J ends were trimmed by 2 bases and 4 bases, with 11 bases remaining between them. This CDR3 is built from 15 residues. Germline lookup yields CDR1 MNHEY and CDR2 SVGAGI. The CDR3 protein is CASSYGLGGTGELFF. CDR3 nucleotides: TGTGCCAGCAGTTACGGTCTTGGGGGCACCGGGGAGCTGTTTTTT.

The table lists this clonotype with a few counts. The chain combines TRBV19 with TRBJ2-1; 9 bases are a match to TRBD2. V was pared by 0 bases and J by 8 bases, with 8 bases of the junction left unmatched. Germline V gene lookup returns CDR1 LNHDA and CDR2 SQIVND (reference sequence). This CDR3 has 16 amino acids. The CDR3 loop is CASSIDSSGTGDEQFF. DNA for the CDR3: TGTGCCAGTAGTATAGATTCTAGCGGGACTGGCGATGAGCAGTTCTTC.

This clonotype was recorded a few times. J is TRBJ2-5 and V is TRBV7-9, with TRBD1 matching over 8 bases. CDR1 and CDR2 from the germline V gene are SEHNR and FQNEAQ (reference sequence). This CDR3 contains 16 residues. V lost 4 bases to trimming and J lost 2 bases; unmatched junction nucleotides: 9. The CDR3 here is CASSYPGQAGQETQYF. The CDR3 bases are TGTGCCAGCAGCTACCCGGGACAGGCGGGGCAAGAGACCCAGTACTTC. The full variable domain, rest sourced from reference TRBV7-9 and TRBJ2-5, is DTGVSQNPRHKITKRGQNVTFRCDPISEHNRLYWYRQTLGQGPEFLTYFQNEAQLEKSRLLSDRFSAERPKGSFSTLEIQRTEQGDSAMYLCASSYPGQAGQETQYFGPGTRLLVL.

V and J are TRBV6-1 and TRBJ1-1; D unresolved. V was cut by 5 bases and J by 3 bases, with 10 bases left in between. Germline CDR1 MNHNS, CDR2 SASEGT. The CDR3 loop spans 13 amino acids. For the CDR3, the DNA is TGTGCCAGCAGTCAGCGGACGCACACTGAAGCTTTCTTT. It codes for CASSQRTHTEAFF.

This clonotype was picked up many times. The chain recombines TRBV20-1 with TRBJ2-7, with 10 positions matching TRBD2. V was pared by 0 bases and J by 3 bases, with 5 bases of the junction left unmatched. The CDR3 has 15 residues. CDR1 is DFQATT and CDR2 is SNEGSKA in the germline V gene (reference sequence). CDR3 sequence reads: CSARDSWTSGYEQYF. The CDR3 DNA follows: TGCAGTGCTAGAGATAGCTGGACTAGCGGCTACGAGCAGTACTTC.

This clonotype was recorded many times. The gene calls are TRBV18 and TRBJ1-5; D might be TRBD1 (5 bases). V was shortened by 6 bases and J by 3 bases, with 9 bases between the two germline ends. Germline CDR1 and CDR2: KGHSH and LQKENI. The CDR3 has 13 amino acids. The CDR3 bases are TGTGCCAGCTCGGGACGCCCCAATCAGCCCCAGCATTTT. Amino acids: CASSGRPNQPQHF.

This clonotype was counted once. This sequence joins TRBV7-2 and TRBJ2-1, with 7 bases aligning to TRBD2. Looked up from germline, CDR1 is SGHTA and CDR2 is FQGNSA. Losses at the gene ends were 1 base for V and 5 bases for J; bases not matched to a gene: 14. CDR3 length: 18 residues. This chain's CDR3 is CASSLVPGRASGDNEQFF. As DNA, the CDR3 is TGTGCCAGCAGCTTAGTTCCGGGGAGGGCTAGCGGAGACAATGAGCAGTTCTTC.

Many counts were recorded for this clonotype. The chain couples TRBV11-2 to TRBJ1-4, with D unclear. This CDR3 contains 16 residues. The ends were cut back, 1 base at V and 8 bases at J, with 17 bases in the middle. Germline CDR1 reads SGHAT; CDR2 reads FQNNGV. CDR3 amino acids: CASSLGWAQVQEKLFF. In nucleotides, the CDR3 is TGTGCCAGCAGCTTAGGATGGGCCCAGGTACAGGAAAAACTGTTTTTT.

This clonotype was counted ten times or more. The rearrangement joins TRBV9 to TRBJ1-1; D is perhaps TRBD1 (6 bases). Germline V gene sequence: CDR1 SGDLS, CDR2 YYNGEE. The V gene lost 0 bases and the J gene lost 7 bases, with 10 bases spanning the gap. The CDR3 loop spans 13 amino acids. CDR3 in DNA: TGTGCCAGCAGCGTAGCTACAGGGAATGAAGCTTTCTTT. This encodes CASSVATGNEAFF.

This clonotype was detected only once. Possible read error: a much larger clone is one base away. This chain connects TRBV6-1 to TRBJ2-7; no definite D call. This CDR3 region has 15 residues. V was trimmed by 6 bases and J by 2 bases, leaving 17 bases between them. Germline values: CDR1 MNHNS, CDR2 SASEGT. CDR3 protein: CASRPSNLQAYEQYV. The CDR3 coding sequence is TGTGCCAGCAGACCCTCCAACTTGCAAGCCTACGAGCAGTACGTC.

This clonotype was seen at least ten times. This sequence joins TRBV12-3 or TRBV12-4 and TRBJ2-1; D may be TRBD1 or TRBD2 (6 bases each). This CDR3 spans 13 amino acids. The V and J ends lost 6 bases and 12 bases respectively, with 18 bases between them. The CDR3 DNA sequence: TGTGCCAGCAGGGCACAGGGAGGAGTAGGGCAGTTCTTC. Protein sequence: CASRAQGGVGQFF.

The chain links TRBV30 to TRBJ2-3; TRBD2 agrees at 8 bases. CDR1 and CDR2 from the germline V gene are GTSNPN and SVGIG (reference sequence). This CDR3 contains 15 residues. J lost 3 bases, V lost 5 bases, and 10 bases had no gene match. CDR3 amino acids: CAWVTFSGVTDTQYF. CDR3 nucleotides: TGTGCCTGGGTAACCTTTAGCGGGGTGACAGATACGCAGTATTTT.

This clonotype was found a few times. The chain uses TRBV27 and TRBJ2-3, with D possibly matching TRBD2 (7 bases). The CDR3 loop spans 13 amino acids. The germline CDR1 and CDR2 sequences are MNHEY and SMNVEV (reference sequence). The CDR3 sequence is CAAGEGRADTQYF. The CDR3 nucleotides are TGTGCAGCAGGGGAGGGAAGGGCAGATACGCAGTATTTT.